A single sample gave rise to the 17 T cell receptor beta chains below, sequenced in a study of regulatory T cells in long-lasting Graves disease. Arm-PCR of CDR3 regions and iRepertoire HTBI primers were used to build TCR beta libraries. TCRdb itself ran the multiplex PCR reads through MiXCR, one entry per CDR3 protein. The data show 350,000 to 500,000 distinct CDR3 sequences, around 17% seen once. Time point reported: newly diagnosed GD, antithyroid drugs for less than 3 months. Researchers made the TCR library from RNA that was extracted from PBMCs. In addition, the sample was reused for a study of T cells in Graves' hyperthyroidism and ophthalmopathy.

This specimen consisted of peripheral blood mononuclear cells (PBMCs), obtained at new diagnosis, from a patient treated with antithyroid drugs. Receptors were obtained from a woman aged 18-29 years with Graves disease.

This clonotype was recorded at least ten times. The genes are TRBV7-8 and TRBJ2-3; 9 bases align to TRBD2. Germline V gene data show CDR1 as SGHVS and CDR2 as FQNEAQ. The length of the CDR3 is 19 residues. Trimming took 5 bases from V and 4 from J; bases not matched to a gene: 19. This chain's CDR3 is CASSLKEQAGGVGADTQYF. In nucleotides, the CDR3 is TGTGCCAGCAGCCTAAAGGAACAAGCGGGAGGTGTGGGTGCAGATACGCAGTATTTT.

The chain joins TRBV5-5 to TRBJ2-3; weak D call: TRBD1 (6 bases). Looked up from germline, CDR1 is SGHKS and CDR2 is YYEKEE (reference sequence). V dropped 4 bases and J dropped 7 bases, with 25 bases sitting between them. This CDR3 is 17 amino acids long. The CDR3 sequence: CASSRAWGRGNPHTQYF. DNA for the CDR3: TGTGCCAGCAGCCGGGCGTGGGGGCGAGGGAATCCCCATACGCAGTATTTT. Combining the CDR3 with reference TRBV5-5 and TRBJ2-3 gives the whole variable domain DAGVTQSPTHLIKTRGQQVTLRCSPISGHKSVSWYQQVLGQGPQFIFQYYEKEERGRGNFPDRFSARQFPNYSSELNVNALLLGDSALYLCASSRAWGRGNPHTQYFGPGTRLTVL.

This clonotype appeared many times. The chain links TRBV3-1 to TRBJ2-7, with 8 bases aligning to TRBD2. V gave up 0 bases and J gave up 0 bases; unmatched junction bases: 4. The CDR3 covers 16 residues. Germline V gives CDR1 LGHDT, CDR2 YNNKEL (reference sequence). The CDR3 spells CASSQDLREVSYEQYF. CDR3 nucleotides: TGTGCCAGCAGCCAAGATTTGCGGGAGGTCTCCTACGAGCAGTACTTC.

Many counts were recorded for this clonotype. The chain uses TRBV11-1 and TRBJ2-1; D may be TRBD1 (5 bases). This CDR3 region has 14 residues. Trimming removed 3 bases from V and 4 bases from J, with 10 bases in between. Germline lookup yields CDR1 SGHAT and CDR2 FQDESV (reference sequence). DNA of the CDR3: TGTGCCAGCAGCTTCGTGGACATTTACAATGAGCAGTTCTTC. Translated: CASSFVDIYNEQFF.

This clonotype was counted many times. V and J are TRBV28 and TRBJ1-1; D gene uncertain. CDR1 MDHEN and CDR2 SYDVKM come from the germline V gene. The V end lost 4 bases, the J end lost 0 bases, and 9 bases lay between the germline ends. This CDR3 is 14 amino acids long. The CDR3 nucleotides read TGTGCCAGCAGTTCAGGCCTTCTGAACACTGAAGCTTTCTTT. It encodes CASSSGLLNTEAFF. Supplemented by reference TRBV28 and TRBJ1-1, the full variable domain reads DVKVTQSSRYLVKRTGEKVFLECVQDMDHENMFWYRQDPGLGLRLIYFSYDVKMKEKGDIPEGYSVSREKKERFSLILESASTNQTSMYLCASSSGLLNTEAFFGQGTRLTVV.

In this sample, this clonotype turned up many times. The chain employs TRBV28 and TRBJ1-2; D not certain. This CDR3 has 14 amino acids. The V gene lost 5 bases and the J gene lost 7 bases, with 17 bases spanning the gap. Germline assignment: CDR1 MDHEN and CDR2 SYDVKM. CDR3 amino acids: CASSPPSDRTGYTF. The CDR3, as DNA: TGTGCCAGCAGTCCCCCGTCAGACCGCACTGGCTACACCTTC.

The V gene is TRBV20-1, the J gene TRBJ2-7; D possibly corresponds to TRBD1 (5 bases). The germline V gene encodes CDR1 DFQATT and CDR2 SNEGSKA (reference sequence). This CDR3 region has 15 residues. Trimming pared 0 bases from V and 4 bases from J, leaving 16 bases between. CDR3 protein: CSARDWARDLYEQYF. Here the CDR3 DNA reads TGCAGTGCTAGAGATTGGGCCAGGGATTTGTACGAGCAGTACTTC.

This clonotype came up many times. The rearrangement uses TRBV28 and TRBJ2-1, with 10 bases fitting TRBD1. Germline V lookup: CDR1 MDHEN, CDR2 SYDVKM. There are 14 residues in the CDR3. The J segment lost 3 bases and the V segment lost 6 bases, leaving 2 bases of the junction unmatched. The CDR3: CASRGQGGYNEQFF. CDR3 nucleotide sequence: TGTGCCAGCAGAGGACAGGGGGGCTACAATGAGCAGTTCTTC.

The chain combines TRBV3-1 with TRBJ2-5; TRBD2 agrees at 14 bases. CDR3 size: 19 residues. Trimming at V came to 4 bases and at J to 2 bases, leaving 12 bases not matched to a gene. The germline CDR1 and CDR2 sequences are LGHDT and YNNKEL (reference sequence). The CDR3 DNA sequence: TGTGCCAGCAGCCCAAGGACTAGCGGGAGGTTGTTGGGACAAGAGACCCAGTACTTC. It encodes CASSPRTSGRLLGQETQYF.

This clonotype was observed a few times. The chain carries TRBV28 and TRBJ2-2; TRBD2 matches at 11 bases. Germline V gene sequence: CDR1 MDHEN, CDR2 SYDVKM. V trimming: 3 bases; J trimming: 7 bases; junction bases outside the gene matches: 7. This CDR3 is 16 amino acids long. CDR3 bases: TGTGCCAGCAGTTTGGTTGGGACTAGCGGTGGCGGGGAGCTGTTTTTT. Amino acids: CASSLVGTSGGGELFF.

In its sample, this clonotype was seen many times. The chain uses TRBV28 and TRBJ1-2, with no clear D. V gave up 6 bases and J gave up 4 bases, with 9 bases separating them. This CDR3 is built from 12 residues. CDR1 and CDR2 (germline): MDHEN, SYDVKM. CDR3 nucleotides: TGTGCCAGCAGCTTAGGTGGCTATGGCTACACCTTC. Its translation: CASSLGGYGYTF.

This clonotype occurred a few times. The chain combines TRBV7-9 with TRBJ2-1; no firm D call. Germline CDR1 and CDR2: SEHNR and FQNEAQ (reference sequence). This CDR3 is built from 13 residues. The V end was cut by 5 bases, the J end by 5 bases, with 10 bases between. The CDR3 loop is CASSPFQNNEQFF. The CDR3 bases are TGTGCCAGCAGCCCGTTCCAGAACAATGAGCAGTTCTTC.

This clonotype was seen a few times. The CDR3 sequence: CASSLVGGQDGQETQYF. The CDR3, as DNA: TGTGCCAGCAGCTTAGTTGGGGGACAGGACGGTCAAGAGACCCAGTACTTC. The chain recombines TRBV7-8 with TRBJ2-5; TRBD1 agrees at 8 bases. This CDR3 spans 17 amino acids. The trim removed 1 base at V and 2 bases at J, leaving 9 bases unmatched. Germline assignment: CDR1 SGHVS and CDR2 FQNEAQ.

This clonotype occurred many times. This rearrangement joins TRBV6-2 or TRBV6-3 to TRBJ2-1; D is perhaps TRBD2 (6 bases). CDR1 and CDR2 (germline): MNHEY, SVGEGT. V shed 2 bases and J shed 10 bases, with 15 bases lying between them. This CDR3 is 14 amino acids long. CDR3 residues: CASSYRDSSGEQFF. The CDR3 nucleotides read TGTGCCAGCAGTTACCGGGACTCCTCGGGGGAGCAGTTCTTC.

This clonotype was seen ten or more times. The J gene is TRBJ1-1, the V gene TRBV29-1, with 8 bases identical to TRBD1. V shed 7 bases, J shed 5 bases, and the junction held 6 bases outside the gene matches. In germline, CDR1 is SQVTM, CDR2 ANQGSEA. This CDR3 has 12 amino acids. CDR3 amino acids: CSAYRGFTEAFF. Here the CDR3 DNA reads TGCAGCGCGTACAGGGGGTTTACTGAAGCTTTCTTT.

This clonotype has a count of ten or more. V is TRBV7-9 and J is TRBJ2-1; 9 bases line up with TRBD2. The CDR3 consists of 16 residues. The ends lost 5 bases at V and 3 bases at J; junction bases unmatched: 8. Germline V gene sequence: CDR1 SEHNR, CDR2 FQNEAQ (reference sequence). The CDR3 DNA reads as TGTGCCAGCAGCGAACCTCTAGCGGGAATCTACAATGAGCAGTTCTTC. Residues: CASSEPLAGIYNEQFF.

This clonotype has just a few counts. A much larger clone lies a single base off, so this may be a read error. The V call is TRBV20-1, the J call TRBJ2-1, with 8 nucleotides matching TRBD1. Germline V gene sequence: CDR1 DFQATT, CDR2 SNEGSKA (reference sequence). The CDR3 consists of 15 residues. The CDR3 bases are TGCAGTGCTAGAGGGGGACAGGCTCAAAACAATGAGCAGCTCTTC. Amino acids: CSARGGQAQNNEQLF.